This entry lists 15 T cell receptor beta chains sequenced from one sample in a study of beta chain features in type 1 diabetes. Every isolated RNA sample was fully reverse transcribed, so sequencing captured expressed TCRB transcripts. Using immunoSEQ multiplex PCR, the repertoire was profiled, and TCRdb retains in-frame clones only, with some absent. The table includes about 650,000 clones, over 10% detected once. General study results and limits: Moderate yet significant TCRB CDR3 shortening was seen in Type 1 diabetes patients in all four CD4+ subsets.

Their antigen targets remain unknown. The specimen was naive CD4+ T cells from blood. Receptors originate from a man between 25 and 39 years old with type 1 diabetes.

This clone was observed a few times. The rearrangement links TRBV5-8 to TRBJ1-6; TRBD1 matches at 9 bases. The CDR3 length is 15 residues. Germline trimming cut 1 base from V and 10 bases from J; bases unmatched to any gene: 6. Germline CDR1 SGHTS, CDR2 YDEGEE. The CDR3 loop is CASSLLGQGQSPLHF. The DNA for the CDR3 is TGTGCCAGCAGCTTGTTGGGACAGGGTCAATCACCCCTCCACTTT. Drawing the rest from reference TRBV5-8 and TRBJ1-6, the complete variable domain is EAGVTQSPTHLIKTRGQQATLRCSPISGHTSVYWYQQALGLGLQFLLWYDEGEERNRGNFPPRFSGRQFPNYSSELNVNALELEDSALYLCASSLLGQGQSPLHFGNGTRLTVT.

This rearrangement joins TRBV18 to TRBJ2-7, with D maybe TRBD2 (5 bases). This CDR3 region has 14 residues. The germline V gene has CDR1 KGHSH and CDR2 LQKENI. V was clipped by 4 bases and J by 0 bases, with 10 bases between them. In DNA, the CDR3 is TGTGCCAGCTCACTGGACTTAAGCTCCTACGAGCAGTACTTC. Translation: CASSLDLSSYEQYF.

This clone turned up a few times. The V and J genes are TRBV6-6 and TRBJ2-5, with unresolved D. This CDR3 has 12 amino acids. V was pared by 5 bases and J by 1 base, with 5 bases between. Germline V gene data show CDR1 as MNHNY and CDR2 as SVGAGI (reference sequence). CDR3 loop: CASSPGQETQYF. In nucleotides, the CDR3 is TGTGCCAGCAGTCCCGGCCAAGAGACCCAGTACTTC.

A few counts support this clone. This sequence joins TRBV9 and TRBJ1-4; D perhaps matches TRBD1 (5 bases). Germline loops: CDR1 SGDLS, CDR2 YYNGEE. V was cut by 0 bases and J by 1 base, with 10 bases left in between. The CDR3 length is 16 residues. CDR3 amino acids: CASSVGRGGTNEKLFF. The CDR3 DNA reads TGTGCCAGCAGCGTAGGGAGGGGAGGAACTAATGAAAAACTGTTTTTT.

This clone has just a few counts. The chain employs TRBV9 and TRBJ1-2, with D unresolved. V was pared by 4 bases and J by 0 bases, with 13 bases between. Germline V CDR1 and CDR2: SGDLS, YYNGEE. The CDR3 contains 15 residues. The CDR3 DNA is TGTGCCAGCAGCCTAACGGTAGGACCTAACTATGGCTACACCTTC. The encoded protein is CASSLTVGPNYGYTF.

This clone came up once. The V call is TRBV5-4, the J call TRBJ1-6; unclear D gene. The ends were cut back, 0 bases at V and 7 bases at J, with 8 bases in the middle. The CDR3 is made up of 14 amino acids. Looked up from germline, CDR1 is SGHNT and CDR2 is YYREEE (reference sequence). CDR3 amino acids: CASSLAYSNSPLHF. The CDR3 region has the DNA TGTGCCAGCAGCTTGGCGTACAGCAATTCACCCCTCCACTTT.

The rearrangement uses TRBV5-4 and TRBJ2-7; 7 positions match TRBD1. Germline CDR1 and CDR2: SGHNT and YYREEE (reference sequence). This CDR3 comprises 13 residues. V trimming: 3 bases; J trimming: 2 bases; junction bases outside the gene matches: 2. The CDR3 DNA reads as TGTGCCAGCAGCTGGGACAGAACCTACGAGCAGTACTTC. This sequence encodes CASSWDRTYEQYF.

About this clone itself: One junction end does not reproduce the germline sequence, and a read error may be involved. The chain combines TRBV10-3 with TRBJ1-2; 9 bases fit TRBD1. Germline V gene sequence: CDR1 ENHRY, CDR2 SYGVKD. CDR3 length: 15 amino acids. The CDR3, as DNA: TGTGCCAGCAGTTACCCGGACAGGGGCGACTATGGCTACACCTTC. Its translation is CASSYPDRGDYGYTF.

Written as DNA, the CDR3 is TGCGCCAGCACGCTAGGGGGAAATTCCTACGAGCAGTACTTC. Protein product: CASTLGGNSYEQYF. The rearrangement joins TRBV5-1 to TRBJ2-7; D may be TRBD1 (6 bases). Trimming pared 6 bases from V and 1 base from J, leaving 14 bases between. CDR1 and CDR2 (germline): SGHRS, YFSETQ. The CDR3 runs to 14 residues. The variable domain in full, with the rest retrieved from reference TRBV5-1 and TRBJ2-7, is KAGVTQTPRYLIKTRGQQVTLSCSPISGHRSVSWYQQTPGQGLQFLFEYFSETQRNKGNFPGRFSGRQFSNSRSEMNVSTLELGDSALYLCASTLGGNSYEQYFGPGTRLTVT.

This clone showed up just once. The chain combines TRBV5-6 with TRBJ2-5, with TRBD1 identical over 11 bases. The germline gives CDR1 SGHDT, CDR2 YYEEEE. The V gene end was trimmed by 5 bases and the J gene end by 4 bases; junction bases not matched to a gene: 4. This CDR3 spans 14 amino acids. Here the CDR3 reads CASRDRGLGETQYF. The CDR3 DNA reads TGTGCCAGCAGGGACAGGGGGCTGGGAGAGACCCAGTACTTC.

This CDR3 is CASNGQGNSPLHF. The CDR3 region has the DNA TGTGCCAGTAACGGACAGGGGAATTCACCCCTCCACTTT. The V and J genes are TRBV19 and TRBJ1-6, with TRBD1 identical over 9 bases. The germline V gene encodes CDR1 LNHDA and CDR2 SQIVND (reference sequence). The ends lost 7 bases at V and 7 bases at J; junction bases unmatched: 2. The CDR3 spans 13 residues.

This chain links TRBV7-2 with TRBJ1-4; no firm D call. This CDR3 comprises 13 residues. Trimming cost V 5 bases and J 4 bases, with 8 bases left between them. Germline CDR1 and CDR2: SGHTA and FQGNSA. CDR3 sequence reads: CASSTVVNEKLFF. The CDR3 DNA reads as TGTGCCAGCAGCACAGTAGTTAATGAAAAACTGTTTTTT.

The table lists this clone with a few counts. The CDR3, as DNA: TGTGCCAGCAGCTTAGCGCTAGGGGAAGATACGCAGTATTTT. The encoded protein is CASSLALGEDTQYF. This chain links TRBV7-9 with TRBJ2-3; possible D gene TRBD1, 5 bases. CDR1 SEHNR and CDR2 FQNEAQ come from the germline V gene (reference sequence). V was pared by 0 bases and J by 5 bases, with 9 bases between. The CDR3 sequence is 14 residues long.

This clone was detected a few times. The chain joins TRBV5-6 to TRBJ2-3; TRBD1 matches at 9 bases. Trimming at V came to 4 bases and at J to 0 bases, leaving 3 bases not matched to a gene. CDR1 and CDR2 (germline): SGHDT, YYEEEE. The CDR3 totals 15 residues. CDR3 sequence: CASSPGTGSTDTQYF. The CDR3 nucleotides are TGTGCCAGCAGCCCGGGGACAGGGAGCACAGATACGCAGTATTTT.

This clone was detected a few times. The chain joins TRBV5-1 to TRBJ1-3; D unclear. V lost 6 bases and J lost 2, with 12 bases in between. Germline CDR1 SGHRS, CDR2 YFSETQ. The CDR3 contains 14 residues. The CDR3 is CASTPGGPGNTIYF. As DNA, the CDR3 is TGCGCCAGCACCCCGGGAGGCCCTGGAAACACCATATATTTT. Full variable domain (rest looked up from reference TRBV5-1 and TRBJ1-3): KAGVTQTPRYLIKTRGQQVTLSCSPISGHRSVSWYQQTPGQGLQFLFEYFSETQRNKGNFPGRFSGRQFSNSRSEMNVSTLELGDSALYLCASTPGGPGNTIYFGEGSWLTVV.